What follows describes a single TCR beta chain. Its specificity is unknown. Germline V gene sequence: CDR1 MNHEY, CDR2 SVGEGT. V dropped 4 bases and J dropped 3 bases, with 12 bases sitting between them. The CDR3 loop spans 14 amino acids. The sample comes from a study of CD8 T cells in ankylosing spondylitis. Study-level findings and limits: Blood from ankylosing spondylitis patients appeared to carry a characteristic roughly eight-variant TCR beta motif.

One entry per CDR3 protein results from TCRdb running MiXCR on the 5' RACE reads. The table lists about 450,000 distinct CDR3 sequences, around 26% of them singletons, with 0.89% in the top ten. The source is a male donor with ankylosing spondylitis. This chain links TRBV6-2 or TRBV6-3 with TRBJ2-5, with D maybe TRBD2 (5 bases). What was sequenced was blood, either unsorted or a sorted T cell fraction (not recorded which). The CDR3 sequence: CASSSRAVEETQYF. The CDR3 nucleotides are TGTGCCAGCAGTTCGAGGGCGGTTGAAGAGACCCAGTACTTC.